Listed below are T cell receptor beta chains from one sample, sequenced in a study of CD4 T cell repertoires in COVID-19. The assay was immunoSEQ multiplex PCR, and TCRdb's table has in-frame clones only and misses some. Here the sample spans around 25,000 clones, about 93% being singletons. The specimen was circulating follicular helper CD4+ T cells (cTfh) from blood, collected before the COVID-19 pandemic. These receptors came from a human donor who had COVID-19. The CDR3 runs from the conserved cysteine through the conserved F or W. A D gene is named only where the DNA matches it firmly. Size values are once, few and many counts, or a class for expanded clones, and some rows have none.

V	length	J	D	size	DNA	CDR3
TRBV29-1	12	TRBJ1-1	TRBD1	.	TGCAGCGTTGTCCTGGGACAGCGTGAAGCTTTCTTT	CSVVLGQREAFF
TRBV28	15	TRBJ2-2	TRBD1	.	TGTGCCAGCAGCCGCACACAACAGGGGGCCGGGGAGCTGTTTTTT	CASSRTQQGAGELFF
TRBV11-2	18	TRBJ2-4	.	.	TGTGCCAGCAGCTTATTTGCCTGGGGGGAGGATGGGAAAAACATTCAGTACTTC	CASSLFAWGEDGKNIQYF
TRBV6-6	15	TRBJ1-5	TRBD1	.	TGTGCCAGCGCTTCTACAGGGGGCAGGGATCAGCCCCAGCATTTT	CASASTGGRDQPQHF
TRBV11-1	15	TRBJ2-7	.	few	TGTGCCAGCAGCTTAGAGGCTAGCGCCGTTTACGAGCAGTACTTC	CASSLEASAVYEQYF
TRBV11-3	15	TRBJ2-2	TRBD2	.	TGTGCCAGCAGCTCCGGCGGGGGGCAGAACGGGGAGCTGTTTTTT	CASSSGGGQNGELFF
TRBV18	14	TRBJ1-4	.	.	TGTGCCAGCTCACGGGGACTCGAGGATGAAAAACTGTTTTTT	CASSRGLEDEKLFF
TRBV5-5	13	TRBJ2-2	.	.	TGTGCCAGCAGCTTGTTACAGACCGGGGAGCTGTTTTTT	CASSLLQTGELFF
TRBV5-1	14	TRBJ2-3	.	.	TGCGCCAGCCAAGCTCCCGGACTCACAGATACGCAGTATTTT	CASQAPGLTDTQYF
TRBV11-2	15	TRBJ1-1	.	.	TGTGCCAGCAGCTCCAGTCGGCGGTCGGGCACTGAAGCTTTCTTT	CASSSSRRSGTEAFF
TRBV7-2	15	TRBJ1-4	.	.	TGTGCCAGCAGCTTAGTAGCCACAACTAATGAAAAACTGTTTTTT	CASSLVATTNEKLFF
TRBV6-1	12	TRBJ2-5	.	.	TGTGCCAGCATCAGGGGTCGAGAGACCCAGTACTTC	CASIRGRETQYF
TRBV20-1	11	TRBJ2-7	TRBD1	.	TGCAGTGCTCAGGGGGCCTACGAGCAGTACTTC	CSAQGAYEQYF
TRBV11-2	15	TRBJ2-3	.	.	TGTGCCAGCAGCTTTTCCGGGAGAGTCACAGATACGCAGTATTTT	CASSFSGRVTDTQYF
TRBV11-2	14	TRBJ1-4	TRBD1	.	TGTGCCAGCAGCCCAGGGGACAGGCAATTCGGGACGATTTTT	CASSPGDRQFGTIF
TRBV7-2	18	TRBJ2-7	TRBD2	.	TGTGCCAGCAGCTCCAGATCTAGCGGGAGGTCCGATTTCTACGAGCAGTACTTC	CASSSRSSGRSDFYEQYF
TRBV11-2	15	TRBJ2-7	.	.	TGTGCCAGCAGCTTAAAGCAGGGCCTCTCCTACGAGCAGTACTTC	CASSLKQGLSYEQYF
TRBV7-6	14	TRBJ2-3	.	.	TGTGCCAGCAGCTTACAGGCTAGCACAGATACGCAGTATTTT	CASSLQASTDTQYF
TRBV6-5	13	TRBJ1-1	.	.	TGTGCCAGCATTTCCCCGGGGAACACTGAAGCTTTCTTT	CASISPGNTEAFF
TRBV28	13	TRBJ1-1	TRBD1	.	TGTGCCAGCAGTGCCCCGGGGTCAGGGGGAGCTTTCTTT	CASSAPGSGGAFF
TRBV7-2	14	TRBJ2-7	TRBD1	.	TGTGCCAGCAGCTCCCGGACAGGGGGGTACGAGCAGTACTTC	CASSSRTGGYEQYF
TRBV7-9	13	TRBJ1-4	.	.	TGTGCCAGCAGCCGAGGGACTAATGAAAAACTGTTTTTT	CASSRGTNEKLFF
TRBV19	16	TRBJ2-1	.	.	TGTGCCAGTAGTATGGAGGGGTCATTCTCCTACAATGAGCAGTTCTTC	CASSMEGSFSYNEQFF
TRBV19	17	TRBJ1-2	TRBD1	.	TGTGCCAGTAGTATAGGGCCAGGGGGCCGAGCTAACTATGGCTACACCTTC	CASSIGPGGRANYGYTF
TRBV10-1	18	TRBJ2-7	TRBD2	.	TGCGCCAGCAGTGGACTGACTAGCGGAACGCTAGTTTCCTACGAGCAGTACTTC	CASSGLTSGTLVSYEQYF
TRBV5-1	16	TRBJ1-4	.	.	TGCGCCAGCAGCTCCTCGTTGGGGGGAGCTAATGAAAAACTGTTTTTT	CASSSSLGGANEKLFF
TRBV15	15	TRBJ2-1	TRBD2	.	TGTGCCACCAGCAAAGCGGGACTTACCTACAATGAGCAGTTCTTC	CATSKAGLTYNEQFF
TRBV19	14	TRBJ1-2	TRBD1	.	TGTGCCAGTAGTGGCGGACAGGGGGCGGCTGGCTACACCTTC	CASSGGQGAAGYTF
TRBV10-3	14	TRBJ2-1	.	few	TGTGCCATCAGTGACCGAGGGAATAGCAATGAGCAGTTCTTC	CAISDRGNSNEQFF
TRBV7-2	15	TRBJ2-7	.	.	TGTGCCAGCAGCTTAGCGCTGTCTAGATCCTACGAGCAGTACTTC	CASSLALSRSYEQYF
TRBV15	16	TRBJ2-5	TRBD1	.	TGTGCCACCACAGAACGGGTGGCAGGGGGCGCGGAGACCCAGTACTTC	CATTERVAGGAETQYF
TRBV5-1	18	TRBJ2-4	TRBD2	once	TGCGCCAGCTCCTTGGGGCCTAGCGGGATCGTAGCCAAAAACATTCAGTACTTC	CASSLGPSGIVAKNIQYF
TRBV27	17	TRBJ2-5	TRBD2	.	TGTGCCAGCAGTTCGACTAGCGGGAGGCTCTCCGGAGAGACCCAGTACTTC	CASSSTSGRLSGETQYF
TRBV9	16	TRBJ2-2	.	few	TGTGCCAGCAGCCCCCGACTAGATTGGGACACCGGGGAGCTGTTTTTT	CASSPRLDWDTGELFF
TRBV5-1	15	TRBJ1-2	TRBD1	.	TGCGCCAGCAATTCGGCGACAGGGGGCAGGGATGGCTACACCTTC	CASNSATGGRDGYTF
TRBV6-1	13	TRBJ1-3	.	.	TGTGCCAGTAGAGGGCTGGGAGGAAACACCATATATTTT	CASRGLGGNTIYF
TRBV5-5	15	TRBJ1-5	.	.	TGTGCCAGCAGTCTCCAGACAGGAGCTTCCCAACAACAGCATTTT	CASSLQTGASQQQHF
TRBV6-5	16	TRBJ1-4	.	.	TGTGCCAGCAGTTACATGGGGCTTGGCGCTAATGAAAAACTGTTTTTT	CASSYMGLGANEKLFF
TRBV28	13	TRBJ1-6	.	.	TGTGCCAGCAGTACAGGGTTAAATTCACCCCTCCACTTT	CASSTGLNSPLHF
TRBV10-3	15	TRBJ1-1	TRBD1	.	TGTGCCATCAGTGATCGGAGACAGGGGAACACTGAAGCTTTCTTT	CAISDRRQGNTEAFF
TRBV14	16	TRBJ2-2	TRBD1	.	TGTGCCAGCAGCCCCCTGGGACAGGGAGACACCGGGGAGCTGTTTTTT	CASSPLGQGDTGELFF
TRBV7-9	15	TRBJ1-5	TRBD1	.	TGTGCCAGCAGCCCCGGACAGGAGAACAATCAGCCCCAGCATTTT	CASSPGQENNQPQHF
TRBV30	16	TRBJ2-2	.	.	TGTGCCTGGATCGTGATCAGGGGACACAACACCGGGGAGCTGTTTTTT	CAWIVIRGHNTGELFF
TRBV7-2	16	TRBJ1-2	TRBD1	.	TGTGCCAGCAGCTCCTCCGGGACAGGGCTCACCTATGGCTACACCTTC	CASSSSGTGLTYGYTF
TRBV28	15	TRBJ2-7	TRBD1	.	TGTGCCAGCAGGGGACAGGGGGGGAACACCTACGAGCAGTACTTC	CASRGQGGNTYEQYF
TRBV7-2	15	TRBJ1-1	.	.	TGTGCCAGCAGCCCCCGGGGAGGGGCAAACACTGAAGCTTTCTTT	CASSPRGGANTEAFF
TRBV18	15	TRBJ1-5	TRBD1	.	TGTGCCAGCTCACCAGAGGGGGCTAGCAATCAGCCCCAGCATTTT	CASSPEGASNQPQHF
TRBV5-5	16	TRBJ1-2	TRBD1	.	TGTGCCAGCAGCTTGACACCGGGACAGGGCTTAGGTGGCTACACCTTC	CASSLTPGQGLGGYTF
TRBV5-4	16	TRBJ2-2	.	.	TGTGCCAGCAGCTTGGTTGCAGGGGCCGACACCGGGGAGCTGTTTTTT	CASSLVAGADTGELFF
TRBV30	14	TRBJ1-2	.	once	TGTGCCTGCTCCATGCGGGGCAGGACCCATGGCTACACCTTC	CACSMRGRTHGYTF